This TCR beta chain was documented in a study of cytomegalovirus exposure and HLA in healthy donors. V lost 0 bases and J lost 5; bases outside the gene matches: 9. The germline CDR1 and CDR2 sequences are ENHRY and SYGVKD. This CDR3 spans 17 amino acids. Primers: 60 Vbeta forward and 13 Jbeta reverse. Measured with immunoSEQ multiplex PCR; TCRdb has only the in-frame clones, and not every one. The data hold tens of thousands of clones, with under 80% observed a single time. Sequenced input: PBMCs. This sequence was found in a male donor in good health and CMV-seronegative. The rearrangement joins TRBV10-3 to TRBJ2-5; 10 bases map to TRBD2. CDR3 amino acids: CAISESYPAGGHETQYF. DNA of the CDR3: TGTGCCATCAGTGAGTCGTATCCAGCGGGAGGGCACGAGACCCAGTACTTC.